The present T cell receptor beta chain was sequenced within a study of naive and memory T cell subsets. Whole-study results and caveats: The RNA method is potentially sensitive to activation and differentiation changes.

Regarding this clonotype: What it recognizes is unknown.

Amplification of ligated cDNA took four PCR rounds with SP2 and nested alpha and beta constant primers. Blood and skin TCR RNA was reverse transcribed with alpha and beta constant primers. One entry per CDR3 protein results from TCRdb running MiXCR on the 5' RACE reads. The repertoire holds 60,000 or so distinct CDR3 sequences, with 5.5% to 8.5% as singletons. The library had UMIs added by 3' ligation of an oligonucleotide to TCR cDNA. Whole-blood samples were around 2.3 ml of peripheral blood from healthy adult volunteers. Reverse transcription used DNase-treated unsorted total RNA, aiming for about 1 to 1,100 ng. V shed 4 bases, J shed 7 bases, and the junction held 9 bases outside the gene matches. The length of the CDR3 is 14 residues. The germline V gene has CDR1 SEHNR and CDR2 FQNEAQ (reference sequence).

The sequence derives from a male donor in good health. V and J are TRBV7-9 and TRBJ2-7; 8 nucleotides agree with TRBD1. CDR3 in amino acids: CASSSPGQGGEQYF. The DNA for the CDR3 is TGTGCCAGCAGCTCCCCTGGACAGGGTGGAGAGCAGTACTTC. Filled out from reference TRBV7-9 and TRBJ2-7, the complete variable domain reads DTGVSQNPRHKITKRGQNVTFRCDPISEHNRLYWYRQTLGQGPEFLTYFQNEAQLEKSRLLSDRFSAERPKGSFSTLEIQRTEQGDSAMYLCASSSPGQGGEQYFGPGTRLTVT.